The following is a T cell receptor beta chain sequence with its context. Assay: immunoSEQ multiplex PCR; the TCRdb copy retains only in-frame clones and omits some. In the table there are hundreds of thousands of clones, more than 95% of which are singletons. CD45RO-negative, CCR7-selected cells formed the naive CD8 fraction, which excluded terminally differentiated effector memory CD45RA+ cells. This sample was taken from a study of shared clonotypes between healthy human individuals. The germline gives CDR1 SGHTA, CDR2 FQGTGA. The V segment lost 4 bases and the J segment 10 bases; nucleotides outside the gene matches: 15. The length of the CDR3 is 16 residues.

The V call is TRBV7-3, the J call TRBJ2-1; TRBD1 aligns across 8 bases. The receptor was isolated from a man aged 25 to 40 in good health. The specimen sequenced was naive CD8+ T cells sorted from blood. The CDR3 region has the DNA TGTGCCAGCAGCTCCCCGACAGGGGAAGGCCAGGAGGAGCAGTTCTTC. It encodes CASSSPTGEGQEEQFF.